This T cell receptor beta chain originates from a study of cytomegalovirus exposure and HLA in healthy donors. PCR was performed using 60 Vbeta and 13 Jbeta primers. Assay used: immunoSEQ multiplex PCR; TCRdb lists only in-frame clones, some missing. This sample yields around 170,000 clones, of which about 85% are seen a single time; under 1.5% belongs to the top ten. This CDR3 contains 15 residues. With 2 bases removed from V and 0 bases from J, the gap between germline ends came to 10 bases. CDR1 and CDR2 from the germline V gene are MNHEY and SVGAGI. Sequencing was performed on PBMCs. The source of this sequence is a man aged 50-60 years in good health and CMV-seropositive. The gene calls are TRBV6-5 and TRBJ1-1; tentatively, D is TRBD1 (5 bases). CDR3 region: CASSYGGSLNTEAFF. For the CDR3, the DNA is TGTGCCAGCAGTTACGGGGGGAGTCTGAACACTGAAGCTTTCTTT.